This entry concerns a single TCR beta chain. The sample is drawn from a study of T cell repertoires and Cas9 in healthy adults. Germline assignment: CDR1 GTSNPN and CDR2 SVGIG (reference sequence). This CDR3 is 14 amino acids long. V lost 4 bases and J lost 1; bases outside the gene matches: 5. Data came from immunoSEQ multiplex PCR; TCRdb stores just in-frame clones and leaves some out. This table has approximately 22,000 clones, approximately 90% appearing once. Material: CD4+ effector T cells (CD127+, CD25-, CD137-, CD154-) from PBMCs; culture status not recorded. The chain recombines TRBV30 with TRBJ2-7, with 9 positions matching TRBD1. The TCR originated in a human donor in good health. The CDR3, as DNA: TGTGCCTGGATGGGGACAGGGCGGTCCTACGAGCAGTACTTC. This sequence encodes CAWMGTGRSYEQYF.